This T cell receptor (beta chain) was identified in a study of blood T cells in healthy people across ages. This CDR3 is 14 amino acids long. Trimming stripped 3 bases from V and 3 bases from J, with 12 bases between. Germline V CDR1 and CDR2: ENHRY, SYGVKD. This clonotype occurred many times. Its target is not known. A second PCR, run for about 7 to 11 cycles, used a sample-barcoded 5' primer plus a J-beta primer mix. TCRdb called the 5' RACE reads again in MiXCR, with one record for every CDR3 protein. The repertoire holds over a million distinct CDR3 sequences, with approximately 43% as singletons. Overall study results and limits: PBMCs that were unsorted prevented a conclusive naive versus antigen-experienced comparison.

The sample was blood. The rearrangement links TRBV10-3 to TRBJ2-7, with unresolved D. This clonotype was sampled from a young woman in good health. The CDR3 DNA is TGTGCCATCAGTGACGAGACATTCGGCTACGAGCAGTACTTC. Translation: CAISDETFGYEQYF.